These T cell receptor beta chains were read from a single sample in a study of regulatory T cells in long-lasting Graves disease. TCRdb re-derived calls from the multiplex PCR reads in MiXCR, one entry per CDR3 protein. The data show 400,000 to 500,000 distinct CDR3 sequences, around a fifth seen once. Sequenced here: peripheral blood mononuclear cells (PBMCs), sampled when the disease was refractory, from a patient treated with antithyroid drugs. The receptors shown here come from a female donor with Graves disease. Each CDR3 is given with its conserved first and last residue. A D gene is named only where the DNA matches it firmly. The size field is filled for only some rows; it gives once, few, many or a size class.

v_call	clone_size	j_call	d_call	cdr3_aa	cdr3_nt
TRBV30	NA	TRBJ1-4	NA	CAWRPGQNEKLFF	TGTGCCTGGAGGCCCGGACAGAATGAAAAACTGTTTTTT
TRBV6-1	NA	TRBJ1-2	NA	CASKRDPIYGYTF	TGTGCCAGCAAAAGAGACCCGATCTATGGCTACACCTTC
TRBV28	few	TRBJ2-7	NA	CASSLGGHNSYEQYF	TGTGCCAGCAGTTTGGGGGGACACAACTCCTACGAGCAGTACTTC
TRBV28	many	TRBJ1-1	NA	CASSPVYGKTEAFF	TGTGCCAGCAGTCCTGTGTACGGGAAAACTGAAGCTTTCTTT
TRBV6-1	many	TRBJ1-2	TRBD1	CASRDGTGGGYTF	TGTGCCAGCAGAGACGGGACAGGGGGTGGCTACACCTTC
TRBV25-1	NA	TRBJ1-1	NA	CASSETLTGEMNTEAFF	TGTGCCAGCAGTGAAACGTTGACAGGAGAAATGAACACTGAAGCTTTCTTT
TRBV27	many	TRBJ1-6	NA	CASSWIGQGSNSPLHF	TGTGCCAGCAGTTGGATAGGGCAGGGTAGTAATTCACCCCTCCACTTT
TRBV28	many	TRBJ1-4	NA	CASSSPDRQTDEKLFF	TGTGCCAGCAGTTCCCCAGACCGCCAGACAGATGAAAAACTGTTTTTT
TRBV29-1	NA	TRBJ2-5	TRBD1	CSVETPGQVLF	TGCAGCGTTGAAACCCCGGGACAGGTCCTCTTC
TRBV6-1	few	TRBJ1-1	NA	CASSREGRPNTEAFF	TGTGCCAGCAGCCGCGAGGGACGGCCGAACACTGAAGCTTTCTTT
TRBV6-5	few	TRBJ2-7	NA	CASSYSSGTAKYEQYF	TGTGCCAGCAGTTACTCCTCTGGGACTGCTAAGTACGAGCAGTACTTC
TRBV19	NA	TRBJ1-2	NA	CASSKPAAGNYGYTF	TGTGCCAGTAGCAAACCCGCGGCTGGTAACTATGGCTACACCTTC
TRBV6-5	few	TRBJ2-5	NA	CASSYMGSETQYF	TGTGCCAGCAGTTACATGGGGTCGGAGACCCAGTACTTC
TRBV10-3	NA	TRBJ2-7	NA	CATRAGGGEQYF	TGTGCCACCCGGGCTGGGGGTGGCGAGCAGTACTTC
TRBV6-1	NA	TRBJ2-4	TRBD1	CASSRDRGDIQYF	TGTGCCAGCAGCCGGGACAGGGGCGACATTCAGTACTTC
TRBV3-1	few	TRBJ2-4	NA	CASSQGGNPKNIQYF	TGTGCCAGCAGCCAAGGAGGGAATCCCAAAAACATTCAGTACTTC
TRBV5-8	few	TRBJ1-3	NA	CASSPGQRGNTIYF	TGTGCCAGCAGCCCCGGACAGCGAGGAAACACCATATATTTT
TRBV11-2	many	TRBJ1-2	TRBD1	CASSQGQINYGYTF	TGTGCCAGCAGCCAGGGACAGATTAACTATGGCTACACCTTC
TRBV7-2	many	TRBJ1-2	TRBD1	CASSRAGQGTDGYGYTF	TGTGCCAGCAGCCGAGCGGGACAGGGGACCGACGGCTATGGCTACACCTTC
TRBV12-3/TRBV12-4	many	TRBJ1-1	NA	CASSLQGHTEAFF	TGTGCCAGCAGCCTACAGGGACACACTGAAGCTTTCTTT
TRBV4-1	NA	TRBJ1-1	NA	CASSQGGGAPPEAFF	TGCGCCAGCAGCCAGGGGGGGGGGGCGCCCCCTGAAGCTTTCTTT
TRBV7-9	few	TRBJ2-7	NA	CASSLQQGGYEQYF	TGTGCCAGCAGCTTACAACAGGGAGGCTACGAGCAGTACTTC
TRBV2	NA	TRBJ1-1	NA	CASSEEVDTEAFF	TGTGCCAGCAGTGAGGAGGTGGACACTGAAGCTTTCTTT
TRBV28	many	TRBJ2-7	NA	CASSTRQEGTPYEQYF	TGTGCCAGCAGTACCCGCCAGGAAGGAACCCCTTACGAGCAGTACTTC
TRBV7-9	NA	TRBJ2-6	NA	CASSWQAISSGANVLTF	TGTGCCAGCAGTTGGCAGGCGATAAGCTCTGGGGCCAACGTCCTGACTTTC
TRBV5-1	NA	TRBJ1-1	NA	CASSLDTVGTFF	TGCGCCAGCAGCTTGGACACCGTGGGAACTTTCTTT
TRBV10-3	many	TRBJ2-7	TRBD2	CASLGTSGDELLYEQYF	TGTGCCTCCCTAGGGACTAGCGGGGACGAGCTTCTCTACGAGCAGTACTTC
TRBV20-1	many	TRBJ1-1	TRBD1	CSARVIPGQGANTEAFF	TGCAGTGCTAGAGTAATACCGGGACAGGGAGCGAACACTGAAGCTTTCTTT
TRBV5-1	many	TRBJ1-2	NA	CASSLEGKTYGYTF	TGCGCCAGCAGCTTGGAAGGCAAAACCTATGGCTACACCTTC
TRBV5-5	few	TRBJ1-1	NA	CASRHTGNTEAFF	TGTGCCAGCAGACATACAGGGAACACTGAAGCTTTCTTT
TRBV28	NA	TRBJ1-5	NA	CASSTQGFQPQHF	TGTGCCAGCAGCACACAGGGTTTTCAGCCCCAGCATTTT
TRBV7-2	few	TRBJ2-2	NA	CASSPPPGAENTGELFF	TGTGCCAGCAGCCCCCCCCCGGGGGCGGAGAACACCGGGGAGCTGTTTTTT
TRBV12-3/TRBV12-4	many	TRBJ1-1	TRBD1	CASSPQHGTGRENTEAFF	TGTGCCAGCAGTCCCCAACACGGGACAGGAAGAGAGAACACTGAAGCTTTCTTT
TRBV3-1	few	TRBJ2-2	NA	CASSQLMAGELFF	TGTGCCAGCAGCCAACTCATGGCCGGGGAGCTGTTTTTT
TRBV27	few	TRBJ2-3	NA	CASSLNRSPRSSGYSTDTQYF	TGTGCCAGCAGTTTAAACAGGTCGCCCCGGAGCAGCGGGTACAGCACAGATACGCAGTATTTT
TRBV28	many	TRBJ2-7	TRBD1	CASNLAGTGSYEQYF	TGTGCCAGCAATCTCGCCGGGACAGGCTCTTACGAGCAGTACTTC
TRBV14	few	TRBJ1-1	NA	CASSQDRPLMNTEAFF	TGTGCCAGCAGCCAAGATAGACCACTTATGAACACTGAAGCTTTCTTT
TRBV7-9	many	TRBJ2-5	NA	CASGRDTGQETQYF	TGTGCCAGCGGCCGGGACACAGGTCAAGAGACCCAGTACTTC
TRBV6-2/TRBV6-3	NA	TRBJ1-2	NA	CASSRTEDYGYTF	TGTGCCAGCAGCCGAACAGAGGACTATGGCTACACCTTC
TRBV6-1	few	TRBJ1-5	TRBD1	CASSTGTGGAASNQPQHF	TGTGCCAGCAGTACCGGGACAGGGGGCGCGGCTAGCAATCAGCCCCAGCATTTT
TRBV9	few	TRBJ2-2	TRBD2	CASSVRGLAGEAGELFF	TGTGCCAGCAGCGTGAGAGGACTAGCGGGAGAGGCCGGGGAGCTGTTTTTT